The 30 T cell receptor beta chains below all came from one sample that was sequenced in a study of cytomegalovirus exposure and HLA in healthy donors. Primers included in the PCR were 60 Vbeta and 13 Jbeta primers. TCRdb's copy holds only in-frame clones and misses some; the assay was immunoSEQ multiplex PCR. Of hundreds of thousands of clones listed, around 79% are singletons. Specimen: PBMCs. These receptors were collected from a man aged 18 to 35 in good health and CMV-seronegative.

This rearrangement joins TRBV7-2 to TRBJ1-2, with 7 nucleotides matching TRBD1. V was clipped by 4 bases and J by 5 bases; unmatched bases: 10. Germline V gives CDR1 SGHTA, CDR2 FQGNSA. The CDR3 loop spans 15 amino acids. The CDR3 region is CASSSAPGTAYGYTF. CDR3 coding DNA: TGTGCCAGCAGCTCCGCACCCGGGACAGCTTATGGCTACACCTTC.

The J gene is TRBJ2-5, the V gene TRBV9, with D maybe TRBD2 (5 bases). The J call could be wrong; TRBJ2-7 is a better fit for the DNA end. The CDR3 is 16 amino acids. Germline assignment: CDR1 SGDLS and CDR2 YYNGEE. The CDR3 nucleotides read TGTGCCAGCAGCGTAGGATGGCTAGCCAACAGCTACGAGCAGTACTTC. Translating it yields CASSVGWLANSYEQYF.

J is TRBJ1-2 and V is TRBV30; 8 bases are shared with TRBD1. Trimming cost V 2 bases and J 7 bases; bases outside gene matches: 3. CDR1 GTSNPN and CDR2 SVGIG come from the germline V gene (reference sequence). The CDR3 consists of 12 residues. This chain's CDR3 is CAWSPTGGGYTF. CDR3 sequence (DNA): TGTGCCTGGAGTCCCACAGGGGGTGGCTACACCTTC. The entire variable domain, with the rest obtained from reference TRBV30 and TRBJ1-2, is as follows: SQTIHQWPATLVQPVGSPLSLECTVEGTSNPNLYWYRQAAGRGLQLLFYSVGIGQISSEVPQNLSASRPQDRQFILSSKKLLLSDSGFYLCAWSPTGGGYTFGSGTRLTVV.

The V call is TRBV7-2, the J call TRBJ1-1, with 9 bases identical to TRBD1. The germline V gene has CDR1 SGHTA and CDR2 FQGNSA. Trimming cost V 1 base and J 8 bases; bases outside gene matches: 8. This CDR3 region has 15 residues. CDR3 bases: TGTGCCAGCAGCTTAGTGGGGACAGGGAACAGGGAAGCTTTCTTT. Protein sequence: CASSLVGTGNREAFF.

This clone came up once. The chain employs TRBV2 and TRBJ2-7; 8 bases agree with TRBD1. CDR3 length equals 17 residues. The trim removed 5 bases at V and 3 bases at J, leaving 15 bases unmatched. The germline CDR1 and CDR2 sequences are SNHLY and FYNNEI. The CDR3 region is CASSLLGQGAGNYEQYF. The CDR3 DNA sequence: TGTGCCAGCAGTTTGCTAGGCCAGGGGGCTGGAAACTACGAGCAGTACTTC.

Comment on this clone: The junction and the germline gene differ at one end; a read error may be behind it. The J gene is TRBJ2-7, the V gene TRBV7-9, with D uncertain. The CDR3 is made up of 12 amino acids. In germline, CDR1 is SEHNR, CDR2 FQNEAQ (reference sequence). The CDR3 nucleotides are TGTTCCAGCAGCTTAGCCATGTTCGAGCAGTACTTC. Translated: CSSSLAMFEQYF.

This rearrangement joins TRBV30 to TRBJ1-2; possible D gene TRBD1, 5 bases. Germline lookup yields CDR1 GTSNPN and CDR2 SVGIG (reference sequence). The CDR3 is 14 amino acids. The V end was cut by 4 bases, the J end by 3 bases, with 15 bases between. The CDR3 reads CAWMTMAGHYGYTF. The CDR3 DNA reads TGTGCCTGGATGACTATGGCGGGACACTATGGCTACACCTTC.

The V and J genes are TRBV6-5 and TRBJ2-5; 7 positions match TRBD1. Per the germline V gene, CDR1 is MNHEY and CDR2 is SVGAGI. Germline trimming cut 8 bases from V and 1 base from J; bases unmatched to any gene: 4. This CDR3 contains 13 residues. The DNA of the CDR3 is TGTGCCAGCTCGGGACAGCCCCAAGAGACCCAGTACTTC. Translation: CASSGQPQETQYF.

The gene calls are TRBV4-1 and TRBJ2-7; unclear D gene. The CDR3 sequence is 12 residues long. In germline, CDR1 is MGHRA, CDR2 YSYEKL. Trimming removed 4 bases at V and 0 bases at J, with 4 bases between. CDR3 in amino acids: CASSPGSYEQYF. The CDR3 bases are TGCGCCAGCAGCCCCGGCTCCTACGAGCAGTACTTC.

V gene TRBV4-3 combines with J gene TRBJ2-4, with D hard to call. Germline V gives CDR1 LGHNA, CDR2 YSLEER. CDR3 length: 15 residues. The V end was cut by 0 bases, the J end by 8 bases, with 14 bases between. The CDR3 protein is CASSQDGAFLDIQYF. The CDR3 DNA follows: TGCGCCAGCAGCCAAGACGGAGCATTCTTGGACATTCAGTACTTC.

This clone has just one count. The CDR3 region is CASSIKTQTGIFYNEQFF. For the CDR3, the DNA is TGTGCCAGTAGTATCAAGACCCAGACAGGGATATTTTACAATGAGCAGTTCTTC. The rearrangement joins TRBV19 to TRBJ2-1; 7 positions agree with TRBD1. The V and J ends lost 3 bases and 4 bases, in that order; junction bases with no gene match: 15. The germline V gene encodes CDR1 LNHDA and CDR2 SQIVND (reference sequence). CDR3 length: 18 amino acids.

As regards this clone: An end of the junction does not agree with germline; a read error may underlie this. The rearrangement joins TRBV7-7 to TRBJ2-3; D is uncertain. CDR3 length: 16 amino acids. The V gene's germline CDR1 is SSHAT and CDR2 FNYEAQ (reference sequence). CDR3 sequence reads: CASSLEPNPNTDTQYF. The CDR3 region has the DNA TGTGCTAGCAGCTTGGAGCCAAATCCTAACACAGATACGCAGTATTTT.

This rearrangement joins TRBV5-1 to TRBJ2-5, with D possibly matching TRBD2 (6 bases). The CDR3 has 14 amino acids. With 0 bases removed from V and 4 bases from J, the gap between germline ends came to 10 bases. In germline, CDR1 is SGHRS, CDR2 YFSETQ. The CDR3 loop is CASSLELALETQYF. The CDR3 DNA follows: TGCGCCAGCAGCTTGGAACTAGCTCTAGAGACCCAGTACTTC.

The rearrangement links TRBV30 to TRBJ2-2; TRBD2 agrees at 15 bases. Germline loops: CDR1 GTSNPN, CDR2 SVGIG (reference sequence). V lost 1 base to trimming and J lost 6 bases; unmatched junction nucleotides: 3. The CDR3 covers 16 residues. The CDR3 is CAWSDGLAGGAGELFF. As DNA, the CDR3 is TGTGCCTGGAGTGATGGACTAGCGGGAGGGGCCGGGGAGCTGTTTTTT. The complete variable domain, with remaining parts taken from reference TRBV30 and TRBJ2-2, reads SQTIHQWPATLVQPVGSPLSLECTVEGTSNPNLYWYRQAAGRGLQLLFYSVGIGQISSEVPQNLSASRPQDRQFILSSKKLLLSDSGFYLCAWSDGLAGGAGELFFGEGSRLTVL.

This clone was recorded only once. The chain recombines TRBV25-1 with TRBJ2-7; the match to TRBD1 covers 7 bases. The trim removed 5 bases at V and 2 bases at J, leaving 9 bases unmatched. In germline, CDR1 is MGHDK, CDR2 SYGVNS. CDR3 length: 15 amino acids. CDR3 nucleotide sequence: TGTGCCAGCAGTCGCTTCGGGACAGCCACCTACGAGCAGTACTTC. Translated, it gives CASSRFGTATYEQYF.

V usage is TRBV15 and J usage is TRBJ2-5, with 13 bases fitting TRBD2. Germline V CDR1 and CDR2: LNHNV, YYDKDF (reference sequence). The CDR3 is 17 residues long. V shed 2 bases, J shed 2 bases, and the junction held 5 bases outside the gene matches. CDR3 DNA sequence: TGTGCCACCAGCAGAAAAAGGACTAGCGGGGGACAAGAGACCCAGTACTTC. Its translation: CATSRKRTSGGQETQYF.

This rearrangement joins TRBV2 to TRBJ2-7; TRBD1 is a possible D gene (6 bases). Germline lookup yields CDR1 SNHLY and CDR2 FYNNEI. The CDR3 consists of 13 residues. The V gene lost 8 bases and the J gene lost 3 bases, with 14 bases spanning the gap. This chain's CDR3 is CASLDRVHYEQYF. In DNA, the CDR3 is TGTGCCAGCCTGGACAGAGTTCACTACGAGCAGTACTTC.

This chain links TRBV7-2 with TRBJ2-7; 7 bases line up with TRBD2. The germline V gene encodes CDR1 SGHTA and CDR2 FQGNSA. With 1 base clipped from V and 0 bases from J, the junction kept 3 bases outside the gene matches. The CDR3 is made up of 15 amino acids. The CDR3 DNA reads TGTGCCAGCAGCTTAGAAGCGGGACCCTCCTACGAGCAGTACTTC. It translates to CASSLEAGPSYEQYF.

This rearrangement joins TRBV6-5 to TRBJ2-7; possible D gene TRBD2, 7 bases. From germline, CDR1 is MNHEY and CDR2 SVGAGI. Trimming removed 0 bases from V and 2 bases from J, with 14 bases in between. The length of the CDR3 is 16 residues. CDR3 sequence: CASSYSGGAAPYEQYF. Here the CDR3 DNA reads TGTGCCAGCAGTTACTCGGGGGGGGCAGCTCCCTACGAGCAGTACTTC.

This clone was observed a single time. CDR3 bases: TGCAGCATCGAGCCCAGGGGAAAAGTGGAAGCTTTCTTT. It translates to CSIEPRGKVEAFF. This chain connects TRBV29-1 to TRBJ1-1, with D maybe TRBD1 (6 bases). The ends were cut back, 8 bases at V and 8 bases at J, with 21 bases in the middle. From germline, CDR1 is SQVTM and CDR2 ANQGSEA. The CDR3 totals 13 residues.

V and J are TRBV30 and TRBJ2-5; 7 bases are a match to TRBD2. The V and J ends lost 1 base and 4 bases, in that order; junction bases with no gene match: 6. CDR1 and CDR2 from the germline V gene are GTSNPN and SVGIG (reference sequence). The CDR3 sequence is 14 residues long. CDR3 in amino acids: CAWSATSPSETQYF. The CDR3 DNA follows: TGTGCCTGGAGTGCGACTAGCCCGTCAGAGACCCAGTACTTC.

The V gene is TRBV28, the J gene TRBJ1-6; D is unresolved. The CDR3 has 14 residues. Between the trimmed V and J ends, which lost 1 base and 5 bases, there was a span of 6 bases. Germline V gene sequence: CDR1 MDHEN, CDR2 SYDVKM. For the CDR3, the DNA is TGTGCCAGCAGTTTATACTTAAATAATTCACCCCTCCACTTT. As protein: CASSLYLNNSPLHF.

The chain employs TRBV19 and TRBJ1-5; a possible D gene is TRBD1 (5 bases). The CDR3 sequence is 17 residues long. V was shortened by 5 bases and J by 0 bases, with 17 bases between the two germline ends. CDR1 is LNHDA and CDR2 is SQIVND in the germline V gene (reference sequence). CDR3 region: CASSLERQRTSNQPQHF. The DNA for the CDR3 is TGTGCCAGTAGTCTTGAGCGACAGCGAACTAGCAATCAGCCCCAGCATTTT.

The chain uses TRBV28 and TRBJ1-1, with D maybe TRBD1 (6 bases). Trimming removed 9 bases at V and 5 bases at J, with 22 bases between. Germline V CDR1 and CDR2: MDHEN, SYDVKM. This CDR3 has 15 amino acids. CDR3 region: CARETERDKITEAFF. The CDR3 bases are TGTGCCAGAGAAACTGAACGGGACAAAATTACTGAAGCTTTCTTT.

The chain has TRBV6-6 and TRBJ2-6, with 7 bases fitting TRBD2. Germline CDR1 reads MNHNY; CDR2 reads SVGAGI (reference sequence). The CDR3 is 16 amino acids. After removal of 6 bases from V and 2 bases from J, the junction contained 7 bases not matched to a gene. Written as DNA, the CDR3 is TGTGCCAGCAGCTCCCCGGGGGGTACTGGGGCCAACGTCCTGACTTTC. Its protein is CASSSPGGTGANVLTF.

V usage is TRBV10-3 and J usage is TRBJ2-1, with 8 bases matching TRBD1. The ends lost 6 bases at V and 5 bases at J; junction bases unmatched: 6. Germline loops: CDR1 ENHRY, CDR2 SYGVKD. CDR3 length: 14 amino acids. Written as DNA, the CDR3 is TGTGCCATCAGCTTGACAGGGGACCACAATGAGCAGTTCTTC. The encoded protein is CAISLTGDHNEQFF.

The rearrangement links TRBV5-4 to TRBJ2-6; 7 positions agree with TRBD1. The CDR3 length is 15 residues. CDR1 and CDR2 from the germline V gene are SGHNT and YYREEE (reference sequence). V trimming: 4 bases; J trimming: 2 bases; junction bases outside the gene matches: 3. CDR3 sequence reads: CASSLQGTGANVLTF. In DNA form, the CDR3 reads TGTGCCAGCAGCCTACAGGGGACTGGGGCCAACGTCCTGACTTTC.

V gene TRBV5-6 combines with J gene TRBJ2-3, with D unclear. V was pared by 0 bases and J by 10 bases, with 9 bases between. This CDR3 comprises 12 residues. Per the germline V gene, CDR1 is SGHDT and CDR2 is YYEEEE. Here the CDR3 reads CASSLVDGPQYF. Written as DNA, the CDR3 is TGTGCCAGCAGCTTGGTGGATGGGCCGCAGTATTTT. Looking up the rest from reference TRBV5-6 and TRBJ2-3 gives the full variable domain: DAGVTQSPTHLIKTRGQQVTLRCSPKSGHDTVSWYQQALGQGPQFIFQYYEEEERQRGNFPDRFSGHQFPNYSSELNVNALLLGDSALYLCASSLVDGPQYFGPGTRLTVL.

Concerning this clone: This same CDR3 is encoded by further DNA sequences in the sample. The CDR3 is CASTGSNSGNTIYF. DNA for the CDR3: TGTGCCAGTACAGGGTCCAACTCTGGAAACACCATATATTTT. The chain uses TRBV19 and TRBJ1-3; maybe TRBD1 (5 bases). The V gene lost 7 bases and the J gene lost 0 bases, with 10 bases spanning the gap. The CDR3 covers 14 residues. CDR1 is LNHDA, CDR2 SQIVND, per germline (reference sequence).

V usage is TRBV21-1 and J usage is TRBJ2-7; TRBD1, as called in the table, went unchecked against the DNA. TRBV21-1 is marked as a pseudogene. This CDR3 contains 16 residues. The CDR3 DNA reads TGTGCCAGCAGCAAACTATTGGACAGGGCCTCCTACGAGCAGTACTTC. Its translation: CASSKLLDRASYEQYF.